Shown below are 14 T cell receptor delta chains from a single sample sequenced in a study of gamma-delta chains in newborns, infants, children. TCRdb used CATT to re-call clones from the reads. The table records thousands of delta-chain clones, less than 1.2% of them present only once. Sequenced material: blood. The receptors stem from a child who was a newborn, infant or young child, either healthy, febrile or measles-vaccinated (not recorded which).

In regard to this clone: This may be a read error: a much more frequent sequence differs by one nucleotide. J is TRDJ3 and V is TRDV2; possible D gene TRDD2, 6 bases. This CDR3 region has 20 residues. The V end lost 3 bases, the J end lost 1 base, and 21 bases lay between the germline ends. Germline loops: CDR1 GEAIGNYY, CDR2 EKD. The CDR3 coding sequence is TGTGCCTGTGACCACCCCCTTCCCGCGGGGAGGTCCTGGGACACCCGACAGATGTTTTTC. Translating it yields CACDHPLPAGRSWDTRQMFF.

This clone was recorded a few times. This clone may be a read error of a much larger clone one base away. Other DNA sequences in the same sample also yield this CDR3. The chain uses TRDV2 and TRDJ2; 13 nucleotides match TRDD3. The CDR3 contains 17 residues. The germline V gene encodes CDR1 GEAIGNYY and CDR2 EKD. CDR3 sequence: CACDVLGDTALTAQLFF. The CDR3 coding sequence is TGTGCCTGTGACGTACTGGGGGATACGGCCTTGACGGCACAACTCTTCTTT.

This clone was picked up a small number of times. The protein recorded in TCRdb matches a much larger clone and deviates from this DNA's translation at residue 4, suggesting a read error; the protein here is obtained by translating the DNA. The J gene is TRDJ1, the V gene TRDV2; 8 bases align to TRDD3. The CDR3 sequence is 15 residues long. V lost 5 bases, J lost 1 base, and 8 bases stayed unmatched. In germline, CDR1 is GEAIGNYY, CDR2 EKD. CDR3 coding DNA: TGTGCCTGTGGACACTTATGGGGGATCACCGATAAACTCATCTTT. It is translated as CACGHLWGITDKLIF.

With respect to this clone: A far larger clone is a single base away, which makes a read error likely. This rearrangement joins TRDV2 to TRDJ1, with D uncertain. V was pared by 3 bases and J by 0 bases, with 1 base between. CDR1 and CDR2 from the germline V gene are GEAIGNYY and EKD. The CDR3 is made up of 11 amino acids. CDR3 amino acids: CACDHTDKLIF. The CDR3 DNA follows: TGTGCCTGTGACCACACCGATAAACTCATCTTT.

A few counts support this clone. TCRdb lists the protein of a much larger clone for this DNA, which differs at residue 9, so this is likely a read error; the protein given here is translated from the DNA itself. The chain joins TRDV2 to TRDJ2, with TRDD3 identical over 8 bases. CDR1 is GEAIGNYY and CDR2 is EKD in the germline V gene. V gave up 1 base and J gave up 4 bases; unmatched junction bases: 4. The CDR3 is 15 amino acids. Here the CDR3 DNA reads TGTGCCTGTGACACACTGGGGGCAAGGACAGCACAACTCTTCTTT. This sequence encodes CACDTLGARTAQLFF.

Turning to this clone: Given a much more abundant clone one base away, this may be a read error. At the DNA level, this CDR3 is encoded by other sequences in the same sample as well. J is TRDJ3 and V is TRDV2; 11 bases align to TRDD3. Per the germline V gene, CDR1 is GEAIGNYY and CDR2 is EKD. The CDR3 is 18 amino acids. This CDR3 is CACDKSTGGYWDTRQMFF. The CDR3, as DNA: TGTGCCTGCGACAAAAGTACTGGGGGATACTGGGACACCCGACAGATGTTTTTC.

A note on this clone: The protein that TCRdb holds for this DNA derives from a much larger clone and differs from the translated DNA at residue 4, which likely indicates a read error; the protein shown here is translated from the DNA. The chain combines TRDV2 with TRDJ1; 7 bases fit TRDD3. The CDR3 loop spans 18 amino acids. Germline values: CDR1 GEAIGNYY, CDR2 EKD. The CDR3 sequence: CACGTVGIGHSHTDKLIF. DNA for the CDR3: TGTGCCTGTGGCACCGTGGGGATAGGGCACTCACACACCGATAAACTCATCTTT.

This clone was detected a few times. The amino acid sequence in TCRdb belongs to a much larger clone and departs from this DNA's translation at residue 8, likely a sequencing read error; the sequence shown is translated from the DNA. The V call is TRDV2, the J call TRDJ3, with 8 bases that match TRDD3. From germline, CDR1 is GEAIGNYY and CDR2 EKD. V gave up 3 bases and J gave up 0 bases; unmatched junction bases: 9. The CDR3 consists of 19 residues. The CDR3 protein is CACDLLGARSSWDTRQMFF. CDR3 nucleotides: TGTGCCTGTGACCTACTGGGGGCCAGGAGCTCCTGGGACACCCGACAGATGTTTTTC.

Turning to this clone: A read error is possible here, since a much larger clone lies one base away. In the same sample, other DNA sequences code for this CDR3. The chain employs TRDV2 and TRDJ2; TRDD3 matches 13 bases. Germline V CDR1 and CDR2: GEAIGNYY, EKD. The CDR3 contains 17 residues. Here the CDR3 DNA reads TGTGCCTGTGACGTACTGGGGGATACGGCCTTGACAGCACAGCTCTTCTTT. It yields the protein CACDVLGDTALTAQLFF.

This clone was found a few times. A much more abundant neighbour one base away suggests this may be a read error. The identical CDR3 is also encoded by other nucleotide sequences in the sample. The genes are TRDV2 and TRDJ3; the match to TRDD3 covers 12 bases. Germline CDR1 reads GEAIGNYY; CDR2 reads EKD. This CDR3 has 18 residues. CDR3 residues: CACDTGGYWSWDTRQMFF. The DNA for the CDR3 is TGCGCCTGTGACACTGGGGGATACTGGTCCTGGGACACCCGACAGATGTTTTTC.

As concerns this clone: The protein recorded in TCRdb matches a much larger clone and deviates from this DNA's translation at residue 10, suggesting a read error; the protein here is obtained by translating the DNA. The chain recombines TRDV1 with TRDJ2; tentatively, D is TRDD2 (5 bases). Between the trimmed V and J ends, which lost 3 bases and 2 bases, there was a span of 22 bases. The CDR3 is 19 residues long. Germline V gives CDR1 TSWWSYY, CDR2 QGS. This CDR3 reads CALGDRTSPHGPLTAQLFF. In DNA form, the CDR3 reads TGTGCTCTTGGGGACCGAACTTCCCCTCACGGTCCCTTGACAGCACAACTCTTCTTT.

Turning to this clone: A much larger clonotype is one base distant, so this may be a read error. Other DNA sequences of this sample code for an identical CDR3. V and J are TRDV2 and TRDJ3; 9 bases align to TRDD3. The germline V gene encodes CDR1 GEAIGNYY and CDR2 EKD. The CDR3 extends over 18 amino acids. The CDR3 loop is CACDTVLGDSWDTRQMFF. The CDR3, as DNA: TGCGCCTGTGACACCGTACTGGGGGACTCCTGGGACACCCGACAGATGTTTTTC.

This clone has more than one count but fewer than ten. The TCRdb protein, from a much larger clone, departs from this DNA's translation at residue 7, likely by read error; the protein shown derives from the DNA. The chain recombines TRDV2 with TRDJ2, with 8 bases lining up with TRDD3. No J segment appears in TCRdb, so it was assigned here by matching the sequence to germline. The CDR3 has 17 amino acids. Germline V gene data show CDR1 as GEAIGNYY and CDR2 as EKD. Trimming removed 2 bases from V and 3 bases from J; junction bases left unmatched: 10. CDR3 in amino acids: CACDSLMGDSVTAQLFF. In nucleotides, the CDR3 is TGTGCCTGTGACAGTCTAATGGGGGATTCTGTGACAGCACAACTCTTCTTT.

This clone was detected only a few times. A single base is all that separates this from a far larger clone, so a read error is likely. The same CDR3 can be traced to other DNA sequences in this sample. This sequence joins TRDV2 and TRDJ1, with D tentatively TRDD3 (6 bases). The CDR3 is 14 residues long. CDR1 is GEAIGNYY and CDR2 is EKD in the germline V gene. Trimming cost V 3 bases and J 4 bases, with 14 bases left between them. CDR3 sequence: CACDLLGDDDKLIF. The CDR3 nucleotides are TGTGCCTGTGACCTACTAGGGGATGACGATAAACTCATCTTT.